Many counts were recorded for the clone carrying this T cell receptor (beta chain). The antigen remains unidentified. V was clipped by 1 base and J by 3 bases, with 11 bases between them. The germline CDR1 and CDR2 sequences are SQVTM and ANQGSEA. The CDR3 is 14 residues long. These data come from a study of human T cells and chemical hapten exposure. Across the study: Patch tests applied 0.01% DPC to the upper back and were scored after 6 days.

TCRdb re-analysed the RACE reads in MiXCR, keeping a single row per CDR3 protein. The sample lists tens of thousands of distinct CDR3 sequences, 10% to 15% occurring once. Regarding the study as a whole: Unchanged with DPC sensitization were TCRs above 1 in 1000 frequency.

Time point described: patch test 3, about 24 weeks after DPC sensitization. As for treatment: therapeutic diphenylcyclopropenone sensitization with weekly scalp DPC. Donors were 18 to 70-year-old alopecia patients suitable for DPC. The sample here was whole blood, taken in connection with sensitization to the hapten diphenylcyclopropenone (DPC). The TCR originated in a woman aged 45-65 years with alopecia areata. Some clones in this sample may be carry-over from other donors' samples. The chain recombines TRBV29-1 with TRBJ2-3, with no clear D. CDR3 nucleotide sequence: TGCAGCGTTGAAGGGTGGGCCCCTACAGATACGCAGTATTTT. This encodes CSVEGWAPTDTQYF.